Detailed here is one T cell receptor beta chain. Its antigen specificity is not known. It has no much larger one-base neighbor in the sample; base qualities were not kept. For CDR1 and CDR2, the germline V gene (reference sequence) lists LGHDT and YNNKEL. V and J are truncated by 4 bases and 1 base respectively, leaving an intervening sequence of 11 bases. The CDR3 spans 15 residues, from the cysteine through the phenylalanine. The read is trimmed to its CDR3 DNA, 45 bases read in frame from base 1. Receptors were amplified or captured by the immunoSEQ multiplex PCR assay. Sourced from immuneACCESS, this table was stored by TCRdb with only in-frame sequences that have V and J called. A share of the clones is absent; for the studies checked, an unresolved V gene accounts for under half, and the remainder has no known explanation. The sample table shows fewer than 90,000 clones, and 84% are seen once. The ten largest account for under 30% of the sample.

The data were taken from a study of control samples from healthy donors and cancer patients (dated by TCRdb to 2018 to 2021). Sequenced material: blood. The clonotype was recovered from a man aged 45-60 years in good health. The chain is assembled from TRBV3-1 (or the pseudogene TRBV3-2) and TRBJ2-1, with the D assignment possibly TRBD1 or TRBD2, given 5 matching bases for each. The CDR3 protein sequence reads: CASSPDTGSYNEQFF. The nucleotide sequence is TGTGCCAGCAGCCCGGACACGGGATCCTACAATGAGCAGTTCTTC.